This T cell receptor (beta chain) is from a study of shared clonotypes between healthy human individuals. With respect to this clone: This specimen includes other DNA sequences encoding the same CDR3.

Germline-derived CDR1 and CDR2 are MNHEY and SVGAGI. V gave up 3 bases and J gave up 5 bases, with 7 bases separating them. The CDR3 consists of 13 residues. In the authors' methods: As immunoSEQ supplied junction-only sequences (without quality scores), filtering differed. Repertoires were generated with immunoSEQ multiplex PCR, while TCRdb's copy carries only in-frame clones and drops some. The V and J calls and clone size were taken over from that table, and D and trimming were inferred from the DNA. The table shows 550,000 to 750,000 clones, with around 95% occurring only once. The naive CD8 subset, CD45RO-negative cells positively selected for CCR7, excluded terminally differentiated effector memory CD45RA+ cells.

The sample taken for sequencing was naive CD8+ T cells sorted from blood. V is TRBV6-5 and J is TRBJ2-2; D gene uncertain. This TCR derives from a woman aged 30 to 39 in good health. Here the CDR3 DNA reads TGTGCCAGCAGTTATTCCCGAACCGGGGAGCTGTTTTTT. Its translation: CASSYSRTGELFF.